A selection of T cell receptor beta chains follows, all from one sample in a study of blood T cell repertoires in COVID-19. The table came from immunoSEQ multiplex PCR; TCRdb's copy has only in-frame clones and leaves some out. The repertoire holds about 210,000 clones, with approximately 90% as singletons. Material: PBMCs or T cells enriched from blood (not recorded which). Receptors were obtained from a young man with acute COVID-19. Both conserved end residues are part of each CDR3.

TRBJ1-5,TRBV19,CASSISLNQPQHF
TRBJ2-3,TRBV7-6,CASSVTGLPTDTQYF
TRBJ1-5,TRBV27,CASSFGGTVPQHF
TRBJ1-2,TRBV3-1/TRBV3-2,CASSLGQGGNGYTF
TRBJ2-7,TRBV5-4,CASSLKSSGRAHEQYF
TRBJ2-5,TRBV18,CASSVNRGLETQYF
TRBJ1-4,TRBV4-2,CASSQAEEGSTNEKLFF
TRBJ2-7,TRBV9,CASSVDASSRNEQYF
TRBJ2-1,TRBV5-1,CASSSQASGSNEQFF
TRBJ1-3,TRBV7-2,CASSLDRGSGNTIYF
TRBJ2-7,TRBV9,CASSVAVQGAYEQYF
TRBJ1-5,TRBV28,CASSYGQGAGQPQHF
TRBJ1-2,TRBV24-1,CATSDGTGGHRYGYTF
TRBJ2-5,TRBV19,CASSGASRGETQYF
TRBJ2-1,TRBV19,CASSPQGGFNEQFF
TRBJ2-2,TRBV27,CASRAGQFTGELFF
TRBJ2-7,TRBV29-1,CSVAVGEHSYEQYF